This TCR beta chain stems from a study of cytomegalovirus exposure and HLA in healthy donors. The V segment lost 1 base and the J segment 5 bases; nucleotides outside the gene matches: 10. In germline, CDR1 is MGHRA, CDR2 YSYEKL. The CDR3 is 16 residues long. PCR employed 60 Vbeta and 13 Jbeta primers. This table comes from immunoSEQ multiplex PCR, and its TCRdb copy is limited to in-frame clones, with some not included. The sample consists of some 170,000 clones, 80% of them appearing once. This chain joins TRBV4-1 and TRBJ2-5; 7 bases map to TRBD1. The receptor was derived from a woman between 50 and 59 years old in good health and CMV-seronegative. Material: PBMCs. The CDR3 spells CASSQGRGKGAETQYF. In DNA, the CDR3 is TGCGCCAGCAGCCAAGGAAGGGGAAAGGGGGCGGAGACCCAGTACTTC.